Here is one T cell receptor beta chain with its context. This entry is derived from a study of blood T cell repertoires in COVID-19. Background on the study: From T cells, B-cell-depleted T cells, or PBMCs came the material, which was cDNA or gDNA.

Using immunoSEQ multiplex PCR, the repertoire was profiled, and TCRdb retains in-frame clones only, with some absent. The sample gives about 200,000 clones, roughly 85% of which show up once; 20% to 25% is in the top ten. The germline V gene has CDR1 MNHNY and CDR2 SVGAGI (reference sequence). The CDR3 totals 12 residues. Unmatched junction bases numbered 5, after V lost 5 bases and J lost 8 bases. The sequence was obtained from a man in his 60s with active or convalescent COVID-19. The specimen sequenced was peripheral blood. V and J are TRBV6-6 and TRBJ1-2; 7 bases line up with TRBD1. The CDR3 region is CASSNRGEGYTF. In nucleotides, the CDR3 is TGTGCCAGCAGTAACAGGGGCGAAGGCTACACCTTC.